The rows below give T cell receptor beta chains drawn from one sample of a study of cytomegalovirus exposure and HLA in healthy donors. Profiled with immunoSEQ multiplex PCR; TCRdb holds only in-frame clones, not every one. The data contain about 280,000 clones, around nine tenths of them seen just once; the ten biggest clones take up around 2.1%. The sample taken for sequencing was PBMCs. Receptor source: a woman under 30 in good health and CMV-seronegative. The CDR3 runs from the conserved cysteine through the conserved F or W.

TRBJ1-5 | TRBV7-8 | 15 | CASSDRQGALQPQHF
TRBJ1-1 | TRBV6-1 | 15 | CASRDSGTTNTEAFF
TRBJ2-7 | TRBV6-6 | 12 | CASTATGREQYF
TRBJ1-1 | TRBV5-1 | 15 | CASSWGTGLNTEAFF
TRBJ2-7 | TRBV10-3 | 13 | CATGGQGANEQYF
TRBJ1-1 | TRBV9 | 15 | CASSVAGGANTEAFF
TRBJ2-1 | TRBV11-1 | 14 | CASSFIGVGNEQFF
TRBJ2-3 | TRBV6-5 | 13 | CASSYSDRAPLFF
TRBJ2-7 | TRBV12-5 | 14 | CASARTGVSYEQYF
TRBJ1-1 | TRBV7-9 | 14 | CSSSLQGANTEAFF
TRBJ1-6 | TRBV5-6 | 16 | CASSNYDRANNSPLHF
TRBJ1-2 | TRBV29-1 | 15 | CSVEDLLTGFYGYTF
TRBJ1-2 | TRBV6-1 | 13 | CASSGGEAYGYTF
TRBJ2-5 | TRBV11-3 | 15 | CASSLGGIGTETQYF
TRBJ2-6 | TRBV9 | 15 | CASSVGPSGANVLTF
TRBJ2-3 | TRBV23-1 | 14 | CASSQGQGIDTQYF
TRBJ1-4 | TRBV18 | 13 | CASSVQGSEKLFF
TRBJ2-2 | TRBV4-2 | 14 | CASSQPTGVGELFF
TRBJ2-3 | TRBV19 | 15 | CASSMHRGPTDTQYF
TRBJ2-2 | TRBV10-2 | 15 | CASSDASGGTGELFF
TRBJ1-1 | TRBV2 | 16 | CASLLDRGFRDTEAFF
NA | TRBV25-1 | 15 | CASSEPRGRSYEQYF
TRBJ2-7 | TRBV9 | 14 | CASSVTGTSYEQYF
TRBJ2-5 | TRBV6-1 | 15 | CASSGGDRAQETQYF
TRBJ1-2 | TRBV7-2 | 13 | CASSLVWDRSWTF
TRBJ2-7 | TRBV5-5 | 14 | CASSLTGYSYEQYF
TRBJ2-1 | TRBV9 | 13 | CASSAPGVNEQFF
TRBJ1-2 | TRBV2 | 13 | CASSHRGDGGYTF
TRBJ2-3 | TRBV29-1 | 13 | CSVKVRGVDTQYF
TRBJ1-2 | TRBV5-1 | 15 | CASSYIAGEREGYTF
TRBJ2-3 | TRBV7-3 | 17 | CASSLGKVAGNTDTQYF
TRBJ2-1 | TRBV7-8 | 19 | CASSLVRLAGALPHNEQFF
TRBJ2-3 | TRBV9 | 14 | CASSLAGTSNTQYF
TRBJ1-2 | TRBV10-2 | 14 | CASSSQPANYGYTF
TRBJ2-3 | TRBV21-1 | 14 | CASCGGAVADTQYF
TRBJ2-5 | TRBV7-2 | 13 | CASRSRGGETQYF
TRBJ2-1 | TRBV2 | 18 | CASSPGAGGPGSYNEQFF
TRBJ1-2 | TRBV10-2 | 13 | CASSLTQNYGYTF
TRBJ1-4 | TRBV27 | 14 | CASRLGGANEKLFF
TRBJ1-2 | TRBV6-5 | 15 | CASMDLERGFYGYTF
TRBJ1-2 | TRBV13 | 14 | CASSLGRDNYGYTF
NA | TRBV10-3 | 12 | CAISQQGDEQYF
NA | TRBV2 | 14 | CASSVTGGPYEQYF
TRBJ1-4 | TRBV5-1 | 13 | CACSRAVNEKLFF
TRBJ2-1 | TRBV2 | 11 | CASSEFLEQFF
TRBJ1-6 | TRBV6-5 | 15 | CASRSDRVYNSPLHF
TRBJ2-1 | TRBV2 | 15 | CASRDRQGGYNEQFF
TRBJ2-1 | TRBV5-6 | 16 | CASSLGSRGSYNEQFF
TRBJ2-3 | TRBV7-2 | 14 | CASSLDRGTDTQYF
TRBJ2-7 | TRBV25-1 | 15 | CASSETSTAHYEQYF
TRBJ2-3 | TRBV6-4 | 16 | CASSLTSGGSTDTQYF
TRBJ1-2 | TRBV5-4 | 16 | CASSLASTGTGYGYTF
TRBJ1-2 | TRBV7-8 | 14 | CASSVGTGGYGYTF